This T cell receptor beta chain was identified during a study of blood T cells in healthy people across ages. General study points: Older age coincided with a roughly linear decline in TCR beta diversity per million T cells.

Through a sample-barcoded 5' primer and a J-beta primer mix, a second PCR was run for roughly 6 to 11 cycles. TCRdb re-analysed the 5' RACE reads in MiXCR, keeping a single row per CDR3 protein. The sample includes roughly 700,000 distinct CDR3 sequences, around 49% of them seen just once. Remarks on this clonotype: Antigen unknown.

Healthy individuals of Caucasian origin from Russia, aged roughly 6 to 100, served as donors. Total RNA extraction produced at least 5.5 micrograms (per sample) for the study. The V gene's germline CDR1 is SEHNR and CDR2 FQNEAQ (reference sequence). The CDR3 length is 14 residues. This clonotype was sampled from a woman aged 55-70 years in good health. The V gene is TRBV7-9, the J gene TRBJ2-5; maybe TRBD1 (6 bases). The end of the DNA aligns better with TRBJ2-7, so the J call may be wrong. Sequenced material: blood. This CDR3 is CASSGRTADYEQYF. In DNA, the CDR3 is TGTGCCAGCAGCGGGCGGACAGCTGACTACGAGCAGTACTTC.